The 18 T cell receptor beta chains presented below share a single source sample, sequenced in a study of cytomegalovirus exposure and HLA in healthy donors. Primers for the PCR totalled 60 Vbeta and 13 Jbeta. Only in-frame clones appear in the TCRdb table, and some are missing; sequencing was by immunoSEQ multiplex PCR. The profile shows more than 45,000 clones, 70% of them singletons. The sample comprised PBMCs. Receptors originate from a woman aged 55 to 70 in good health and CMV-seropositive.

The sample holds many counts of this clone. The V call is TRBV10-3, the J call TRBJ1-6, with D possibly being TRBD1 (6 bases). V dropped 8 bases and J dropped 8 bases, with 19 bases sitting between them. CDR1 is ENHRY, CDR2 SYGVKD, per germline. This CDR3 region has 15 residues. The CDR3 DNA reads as TGTGCCATCGGCCAGGGGCAGGAAGCCGATTCACCCCTCCACTTT. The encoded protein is CAIGQGQEADSPLHF.

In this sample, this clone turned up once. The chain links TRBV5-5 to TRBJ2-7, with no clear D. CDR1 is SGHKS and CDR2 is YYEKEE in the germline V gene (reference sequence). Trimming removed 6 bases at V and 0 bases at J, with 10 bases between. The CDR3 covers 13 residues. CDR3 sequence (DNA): TGTGCCAGCACCCCGGTGAGCTCCTACGAGCAGTACTTC. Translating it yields CASTPVSSYEQYF.

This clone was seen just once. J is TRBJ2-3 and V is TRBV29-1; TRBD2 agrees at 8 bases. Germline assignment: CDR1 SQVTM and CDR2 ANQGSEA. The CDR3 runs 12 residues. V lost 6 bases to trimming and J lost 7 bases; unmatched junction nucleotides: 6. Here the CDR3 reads CSVDGGANTQYF. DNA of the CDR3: TGCAGCGTCGACGGGGGGGCAAATACGCAGTATTTT.

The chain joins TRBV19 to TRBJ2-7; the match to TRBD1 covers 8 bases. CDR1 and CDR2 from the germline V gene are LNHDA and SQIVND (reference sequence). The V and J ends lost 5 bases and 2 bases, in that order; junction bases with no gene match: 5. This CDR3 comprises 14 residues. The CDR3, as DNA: TGTGCCAGTAGTCCTCGGACAGGGACCTACGAGCAGTACTTC. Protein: CASSPRTGTYEQYF.

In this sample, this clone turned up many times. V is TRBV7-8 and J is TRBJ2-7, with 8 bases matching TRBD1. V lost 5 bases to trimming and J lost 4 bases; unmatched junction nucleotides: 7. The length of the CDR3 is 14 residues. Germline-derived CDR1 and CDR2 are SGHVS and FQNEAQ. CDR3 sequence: CASSIGQGGYEQYF. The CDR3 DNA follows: TGTGCCAGCAGCATTGGACAGGGTGGGTACGAGCAGTACTTC.

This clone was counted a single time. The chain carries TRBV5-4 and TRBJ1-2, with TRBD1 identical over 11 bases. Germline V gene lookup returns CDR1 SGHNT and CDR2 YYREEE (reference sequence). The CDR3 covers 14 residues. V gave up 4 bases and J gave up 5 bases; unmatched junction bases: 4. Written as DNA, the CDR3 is TGTGCCAGCAGCCCCCGGGACAGGGGGTATGGCTACACCTTC. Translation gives CASSPRDRGYGYTF.

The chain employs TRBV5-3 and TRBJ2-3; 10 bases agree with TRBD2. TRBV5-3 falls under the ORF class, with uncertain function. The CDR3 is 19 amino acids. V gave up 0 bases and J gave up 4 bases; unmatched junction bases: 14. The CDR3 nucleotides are TGTGCCAGAAGCTTGGTACTAGCGGGGCCGCTTGAAGTGGCAGATACGCAGTATTTT. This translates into CARSLVLAGPLEVADTQYF.

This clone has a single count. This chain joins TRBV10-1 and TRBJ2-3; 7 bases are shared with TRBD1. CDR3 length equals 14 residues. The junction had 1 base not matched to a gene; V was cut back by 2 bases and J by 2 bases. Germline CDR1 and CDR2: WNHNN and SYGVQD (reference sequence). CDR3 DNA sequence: TGCGCCAGCAGTGAGACAGGGGACACAGATACGCAGTATTTT. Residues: CASSETGDTDTQYF.

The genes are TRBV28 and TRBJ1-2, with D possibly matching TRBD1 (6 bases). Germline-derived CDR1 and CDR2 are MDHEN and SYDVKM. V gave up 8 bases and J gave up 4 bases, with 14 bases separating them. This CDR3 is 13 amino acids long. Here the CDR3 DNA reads TGTGCCAGCGAAGGGGGTTCCAGCTATGGCTACACCTTC. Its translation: CASEGGSSYGYTF.

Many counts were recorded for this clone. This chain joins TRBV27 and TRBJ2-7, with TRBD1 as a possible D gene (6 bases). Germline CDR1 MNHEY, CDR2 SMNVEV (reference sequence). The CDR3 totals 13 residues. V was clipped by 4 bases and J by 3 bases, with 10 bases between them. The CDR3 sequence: CASSSIQGYEQYF. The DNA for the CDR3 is TGTGCCAGCAGTTCAATACAGGGCTACGAGCAGTACTTC.

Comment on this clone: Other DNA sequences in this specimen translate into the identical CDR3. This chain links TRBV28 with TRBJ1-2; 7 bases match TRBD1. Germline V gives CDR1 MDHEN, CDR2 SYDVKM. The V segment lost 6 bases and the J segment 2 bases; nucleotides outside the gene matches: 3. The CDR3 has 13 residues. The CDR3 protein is CASRPQGNYGYTF. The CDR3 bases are TGTGCCAGCAGGCCACAGGGGAACTATGGCTACACCTTC.

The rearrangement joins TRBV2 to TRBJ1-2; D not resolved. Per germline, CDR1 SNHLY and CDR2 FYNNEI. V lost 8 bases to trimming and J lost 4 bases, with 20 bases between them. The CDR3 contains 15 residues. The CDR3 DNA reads TGTGCCAGCTCTGTAGGCGGGAGCTCCGGCTATGGCTACACCTTC. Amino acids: CASSVGGSSGYGYTF.

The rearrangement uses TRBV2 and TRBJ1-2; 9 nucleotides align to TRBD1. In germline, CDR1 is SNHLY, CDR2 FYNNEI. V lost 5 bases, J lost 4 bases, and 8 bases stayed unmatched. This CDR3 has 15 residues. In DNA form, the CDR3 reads TGTGCCAGCAGTTCACAGGGGGCGAGCAGCTATGGCTACACCTTC. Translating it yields CASSSQGASSYGYTF. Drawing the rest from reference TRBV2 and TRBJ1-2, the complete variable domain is EPEVTQTPSHQVTQMGQEVILRCVPISNHLYFYWYRQILGQKVEFLVSFYNNEISEKSEIFDDQFSVERPDGSNFTLKIRSTKLEDSAMYFCASSSQGASSYGYTFGSGTRLTVV.

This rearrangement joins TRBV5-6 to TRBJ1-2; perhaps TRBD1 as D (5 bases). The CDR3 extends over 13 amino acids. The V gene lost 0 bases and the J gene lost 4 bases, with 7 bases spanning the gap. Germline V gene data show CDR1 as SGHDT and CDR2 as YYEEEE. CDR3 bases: TGTGCCAGCAGCTTGGGCGGGACCTATGGCTACACCTTC. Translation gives CASSLGGTYGYTF.

The CDR3 nucleotides are TGTGCCAGCAGCCTTCACAATGAGCAGTTCTTC. Protein sequence: CASSLHNEQFF. This rearrangement joins TRBV9 to TRBJ2-1; no reliable D call. The CDR3 covers 11 residues. V lost 4 bases and J lost 5, with 4 bases in between. The germline gives CDR1 SGDLS, CDR2 YYNGEE.

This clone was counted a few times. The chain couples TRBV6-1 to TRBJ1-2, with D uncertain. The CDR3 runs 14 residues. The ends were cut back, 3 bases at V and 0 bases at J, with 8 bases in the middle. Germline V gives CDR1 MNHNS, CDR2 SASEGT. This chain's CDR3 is CASSERWSNYGYTF. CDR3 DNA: TGTGCCAGCAGTGAGAGGTGGTCTAACTATGGCTACACCTTC.

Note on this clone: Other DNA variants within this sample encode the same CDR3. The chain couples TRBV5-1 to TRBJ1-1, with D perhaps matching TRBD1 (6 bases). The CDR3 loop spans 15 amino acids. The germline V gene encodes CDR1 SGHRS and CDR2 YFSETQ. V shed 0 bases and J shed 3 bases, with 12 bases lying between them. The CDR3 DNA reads TGCGCCAGCAGCTTGGTTATAGGGGGAGACACTGAAGCTTTCTTT. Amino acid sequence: CASSLVIGGDTEAFF.

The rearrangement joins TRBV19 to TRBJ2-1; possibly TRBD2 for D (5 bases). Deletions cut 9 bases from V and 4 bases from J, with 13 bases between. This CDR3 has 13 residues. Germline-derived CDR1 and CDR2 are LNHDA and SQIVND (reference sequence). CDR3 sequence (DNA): TGTGCCAGCCTACAACTAGGATACAATGAGCAGTTCTTC. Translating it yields CASLQLGYNEQFF.